The source of this TCR beta chain is a study of post-analysis software for immune sequencing data. TCR beta libraries were prepared from cDNA with unique molecular identifiers. Researchers reported some 500,000 cDNA molecules coming from about 0.98 to 11 million T cells. TCRdb recomputed calls from the PCR reads with MiXCR, one row per CDR3 protein. Of hundreds of thousands of distinct CDR3 sequences listed, roughly three fifths are singletons. There are a few counts of this clonotype. Its target is not known. Study-level results: Compared with controls, patients had more of about 5 TRBV segments, including TRBV5-6, TRBV5-1 and TRBV20-1.

Germline values: CDR1 LNHDA, CDR2 SQIVND (reference sequence). V gave up 3 bases and J gave up 2 bases, with 13 bases separating them. The length of the CDR3 is 15 residues. The sequenced sample was blood. This sequence was found in a girl aged 2 to 9 with multiple sclerosis. This chain connects TRBV19 to TRBJ2-5; D is uncertain. CDR3 loop: CASSIGGGVQETQYF. The CDR3 nucleotides are TGTGCCAGTAGTATTGGCGGCGGCGTACAAGAGACCCAGTACTTC.